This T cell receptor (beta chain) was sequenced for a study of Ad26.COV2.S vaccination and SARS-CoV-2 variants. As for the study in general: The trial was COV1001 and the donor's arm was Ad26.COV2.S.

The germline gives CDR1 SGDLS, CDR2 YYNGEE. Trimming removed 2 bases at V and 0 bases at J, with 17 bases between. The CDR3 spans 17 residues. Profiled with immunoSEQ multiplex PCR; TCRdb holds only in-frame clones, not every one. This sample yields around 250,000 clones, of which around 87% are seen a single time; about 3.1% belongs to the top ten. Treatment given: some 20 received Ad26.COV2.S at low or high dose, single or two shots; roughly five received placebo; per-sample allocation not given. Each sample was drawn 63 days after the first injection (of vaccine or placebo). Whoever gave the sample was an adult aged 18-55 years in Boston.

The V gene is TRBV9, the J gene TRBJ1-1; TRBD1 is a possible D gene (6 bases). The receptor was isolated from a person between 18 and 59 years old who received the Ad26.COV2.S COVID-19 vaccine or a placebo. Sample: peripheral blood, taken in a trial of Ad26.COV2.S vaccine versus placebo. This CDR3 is CASSVSGTKAVNTEAFF. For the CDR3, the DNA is TGTGCCAGCAGCGTCAGTGGGACAAAGGCGGTGAACACTGAAGCTTTCTTT.